The entry that follows covers one T cell receptor beta chain sequence. The antigen remains unidentified. CD8+ and CD4+ blood T cells underwent TCR beta sequencing. This entry belongs to a study of CD8 T cells in Susac syndrome. General observations from the study: Within Susac syndrome CD4+ T cell repertoires, clonal expansion was not evident.

It was with random hexamers that roughly 0.5 to 1 ug RNA was reverse transcribed. Amplification of TCR beta CDR3 was carried out by immunoSEQ multiplex PCR, which covered 54 Vbeta and 13 Jbeta segments. TCRdb re-derived calls from the immunoSEQ multiplex PCR reads in MiXCR, one entry per CDR3 protein. The sample contains 150,000 to 200,000 distinct CDR3 sequences, 90% to 96% of which appear only once. V was pared by 0 bases and J by 8 bases, with 16 bases between. CDR1 is LGHNA and CDR2 is YSLEER in the germline V gene. CDR3 length: 15 amino acids. This chain links TRBV4-3 with TRBJ1-2; D is perhaps TRBD1 (6 bases). The material sequenced was CD4+ T cells from PBMCs. The clonotype originates from a human donor with Susac syndrome. The CDR3 region is CASSQDLTGPRGYTF. CDR3 DNA sequence: TGCGCCAGCAGCCAAGATCTGACAGGCCCTCGAGGCTACACCTTC.